The rows below give T cell receptor beta chains drawn from one sample of a study of blood T cell dynamics during melanoma immunotherapy. Sequencing used immunoSEQ multiplex PCR; TCRdb keeps in-frame clones, though not all of them. The sample lists about 8,500 clones, more than 75% seen once, with more than 0.95% in the top ten. Here the sequenced sample was blood, taken from a patient treated with checkpoint blockade. These receptor sequences come from a human donor with melanoma. CDR3s include the opening cysteine and the closing phenylalanine or tryptophan. The order of the fields is J gene, clone size, D gene, V gene, CDR3 protein, CDR3 DNA. A D gene is named only where the DNA matches it firmly. Not all rows give a size; the values are once, few, many and, for expanded clones, a class.

j_gene: TRBJ2-5; abundance: NA; d_gene: NA; v_gene: TRBV9; CDR3aa: CASSLEEGTQYF; CDR3nt: TGTGCCAGCAGTCTAGAGGAGGGGACCCAGTACTTC
j_gene: TRBJ1-5; abundance: once; d_gene: NA; v_gene: TRBV6-1; CDR3aa: CASSAGVQPQHF; CDR3nt: TGTGCCAGCAGTGCGGGCGTCCAGCCCCAGCATTTT
j_gene: TRBJ1-1; abundance: once; d_gene: NA; v_gene: TRBV7-2; CDR3aa: CASSTLQGTEAFF; CDR3nt: TGTGCCAGCAGCACCCTACAGGGTACTGAAGCTTTCTTT
j_gene: TRBJ1-2; abundance: once; d_gene: NA; v_gene: TRBV18; CDR3aa: CASSNNDYGYTF; CDR3nt: TGTGCCAGCTCAAACAACGACTATGGCTACACCTTC
j_gene: TRBJ2-5; abundance: NA; d_gene: TRBD1; v_gene: TRBV6-4; CDR3aa: CASSDGTGGGETQYF; CDR3nt: TGTGCCAGCAGCGACGGGACAGGGGGCGGGGAGACCCAGTACTTC
j_gene: TRBJ1-2; abundance: NA; d_gene: NA; v_gene: TRBV6-5; CDR3aa: CASSYGGAAYGYTF; CDR3nt: TGTGCCAGCAGTTACGGGGGGGCTGCCTATGGCTACACCTTC
j_gene: TRBJ2-7; abundance: NA; d_gene: NA; v_gene: TRBV5-1; CDR3aa: CASRPGTYSSYEQYF; CDR3nt: TGCGCCAGCAGGCCCGGGACTTACAGCTCCTACGAGCAGTACTTC
j_gene: TRBJ2-3; abundance: NA; d_gene: NA; v_gene: TRBV5-4; CDR3aa: CASSLGGPDTQYF; CDR3nt: TGTGCCAGCAGCTTGGGCGGGCCAGATACGCAGTATTTT
j_gene: TRBJ1-5; abundance: few; d_gene: TRBD1; v_gene: TRBV10-3; CDR3aa: CALAGGEDQPQHF; CDR3nt: TGTGCCCTGGCAGGGGGCGAGGATCAGCCCCAGCATTTT
j_gene: TRBJ2-3; abundance: NA; d_gene: NA; v_gene: TRBV21-1; CDR3aa: CASSKVKGTDTQYF; CDR3nt: TGTGCCAGCAGCAAAGTAAAGGGCACAGATACGCAGTATTTT
j_gene: TRBJ1-2; abundance: NA; d_gene: NA; v_gene: TRBV6-1; CDR3aa: CASSSTGNSGYTF; CDR3nt: TGTGCCAGCAGTTCTACAGGGAATAGTGGCTACACCTTC
j_gene: TRBJ1-2; abundance: NA; d_gene: TRBD1; v_gene: TRBV14; CDR3aa: CASSPGDRDYGYTF; CDR3nt: TGTGCCAGCAGCCCAGGAGACAGGGACTATGGCTACACCTTC
j_gene: TRBJ2-1; abundance: NA; d_gene: TRBD2; v_gene: TRBV5-6; CDR3aa: CASSYGLAGGEQFF; CDR3nt: TGTGCCAGCAGCTACGGACTAGCGGGGGGCGAGCAGTTCTTC
j_gene: TRBJ1-6; abundance: once; d_gene: NA; v_gene: TRBV19; CDR3aa: CASSLQGDENSPLHF; CDR3nt: TGTGCCAGTAGTCTACAGGGTGACGAAAATTCACCCCTCCACTTT
j_gene: TRBJ1-1; abundance: few; d_gene: NA; v_gene: TRBV19; CDR3aa: CASSIRVGEAFF; CDR3nt: TGTGCCAGTAGTATTCGGGTCGGCGAAGCTTTCTTT
j_gene: TRBJ1-4; abundance: NA; d_gene: NA; v_gene: TRBV2; CDR3aa: CASRARGMDYEKLFF; CDR3nt: TGTGCCAGCAGGGCCCGGGGAATGGATTATGAAAAACTGTTTTTT
j_gene: TRBJ1-4; abundance: NA; d_gene: NA; v_gene: TRBV30; CDR3aa: CAWSVLAHATNEKLFF; CDR3nt: TGTGCCTGGAGTGTACTCGCACACGCCACTAATGAAAAACTGTTTTTT
j_gene: TRBJ2-1; abundance: few; d_gene: TRBD2; v_gene: TRBV7-3; CDR3aa: CASSLSTSGIRPEQFF; CDR3nt: TGTGCCAGCAGCTTATCAACTAGCGGGATACGCCCTGAGCAGTTCTTC
j_gene: TRBJ2-1; abundance: NA; d_gene: TRBD2; v_gene: TRBV6-4; CDR3aa: CASSDSAGGPSNEQFF; CDR3nt: TGTGCCAGCAGTGACTCGGCGGGGGGGCCTTCCAATGAGCAGTTCTTC
j_gene: TRBJ2-1; abundance: NA; d_gene: NA; v_gene: TRBV19; CDR3aa: CASSAGNGAYNEQFF; CDR3nt: TGTGCCAGTAGTGCGGGAAATGGGGCCTACAATGAGCAGTTCTTC
j_gene: TRBJ2-5; abundance: NA; d_gene: TRBD2; v_gene: TRBV29-1; CDR3aa: CSVLGVAGVQETQYF; CDR3nt: TGCAGCGTTCTCGGAGTAGCGGGGGTCCAAGAGACCCAGTACTTC
j_gene: TRBJ2-3; abundance: NA; d_gene: TRBD2; v_gene: TRBV6-1; CDR3aa: CANAASGRSDTQYF; CDR3nt: TGTGCCAACGCGGCTAGCGGGAGGTCAGATACGCAGTATTTT
j_gene: TRBJ1-6; abundance: NA; d_gene: NA; v_gene: TRBV7-2; CDR3aa: CASSPLQGSPLHF; CDR3nt: TGTGCCAGCAGCCCCCTACAGGGTTCACCCCTCCACTTT
j_gene: TRBJ1-6; abundance: NA; d_gene: NA; v_gene: TRBV18; CDR3aa: CASSPQLGRGRDSPLHF; CDR3nt: TGTGCCAGCTCACCTCAACTGGGCAGGGGACGAGATTCACCCCTCCACTTT